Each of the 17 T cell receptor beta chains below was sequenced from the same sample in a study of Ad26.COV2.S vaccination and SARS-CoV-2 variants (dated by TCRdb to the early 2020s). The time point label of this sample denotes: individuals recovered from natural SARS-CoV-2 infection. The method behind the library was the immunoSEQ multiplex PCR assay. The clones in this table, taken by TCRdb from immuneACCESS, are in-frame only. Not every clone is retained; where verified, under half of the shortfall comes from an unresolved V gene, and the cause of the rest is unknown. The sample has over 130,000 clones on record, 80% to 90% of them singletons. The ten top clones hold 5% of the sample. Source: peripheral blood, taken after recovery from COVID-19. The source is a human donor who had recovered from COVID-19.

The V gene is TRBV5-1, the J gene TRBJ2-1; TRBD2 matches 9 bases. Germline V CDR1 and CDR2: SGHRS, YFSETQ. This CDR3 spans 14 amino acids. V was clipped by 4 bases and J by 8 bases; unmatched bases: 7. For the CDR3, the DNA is TGCGCCAGCAGCACCGGGACTAGCCGAGATGAGCAGTTCTTC. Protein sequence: CASSTGTSRDEQFF.

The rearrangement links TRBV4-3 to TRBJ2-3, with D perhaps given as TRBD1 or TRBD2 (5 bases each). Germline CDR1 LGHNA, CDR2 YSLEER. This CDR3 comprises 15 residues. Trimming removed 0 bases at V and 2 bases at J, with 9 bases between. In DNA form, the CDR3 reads TGCGCCAGCAGCCAAGACAGGGACCTCACAGATACGCAGTATTTT. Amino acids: CASSQDRDLTDTQYF.

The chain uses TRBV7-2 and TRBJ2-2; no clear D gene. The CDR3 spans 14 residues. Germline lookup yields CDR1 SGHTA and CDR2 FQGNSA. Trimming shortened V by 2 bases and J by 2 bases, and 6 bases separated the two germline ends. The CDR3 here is CASSLTINTGELFF. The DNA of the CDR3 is TGTGCCAGCAGCTTAACAATTAACACCGGGGAGCTGTTTTTT.

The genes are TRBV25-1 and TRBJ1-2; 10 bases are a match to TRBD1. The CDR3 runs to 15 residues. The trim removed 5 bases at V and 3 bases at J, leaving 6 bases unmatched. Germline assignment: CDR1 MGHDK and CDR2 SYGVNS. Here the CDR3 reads CASSPRTGGDYGYTF. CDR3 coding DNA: TGTGCCAGCAGTCCTCGGACAGGGGGGGACTATGGCTACACCTTC.

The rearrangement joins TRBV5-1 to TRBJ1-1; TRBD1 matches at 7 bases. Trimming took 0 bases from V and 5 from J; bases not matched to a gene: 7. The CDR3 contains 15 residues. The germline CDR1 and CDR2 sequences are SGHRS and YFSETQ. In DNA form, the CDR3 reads TGCGCCAGCAGCTTGGCAGGTGACAGGGAAACTGAAGCTTTCTTT. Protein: CASSLAGDRETEAFF.

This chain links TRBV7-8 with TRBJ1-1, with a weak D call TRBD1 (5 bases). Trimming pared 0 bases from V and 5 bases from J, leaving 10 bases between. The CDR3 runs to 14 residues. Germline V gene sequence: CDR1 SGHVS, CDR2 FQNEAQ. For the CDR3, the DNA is TGTGCCAGCAGCTTAGCGGCAGGGAATACTGAAGCTTTCTTT. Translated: CASSLAAGNTEAFF.

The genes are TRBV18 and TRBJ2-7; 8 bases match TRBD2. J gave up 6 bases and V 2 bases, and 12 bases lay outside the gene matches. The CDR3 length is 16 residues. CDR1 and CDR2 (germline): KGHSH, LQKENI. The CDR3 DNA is TGTGCCAGCTCACCAGGCATCGGGGGGGCCCAGGGCGAGCAGTACTTC. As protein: CASSPGIGGAQGEQYF. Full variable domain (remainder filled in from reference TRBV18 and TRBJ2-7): NAGVMQNPRHLVRRRGQEARLRCSPMKGHSHVYWYRQLPEEGLKFMVYLQKENIIDESGMPKERFSAEFPKEGPSILRIQQVVRGDSAAYFCASSPGIGGAQGEQYFGPGTRLTVT.

CDR3 bases: TGTGCCAGCAGCTCACCAGAGTCTGGAAACACCATATATTTT. It yields the protein CASSSPESGNTIYF. This sequence joins TRBV7-9 and TRBJ1-3, with D hard to call. Germline loops: CDR1 SEHNR, CDR2 FQNEAQ (reference sequence). Deletions cut 4 bases from V and 1 base from J, with 8 bases between. This CDR3 has 14 residues.

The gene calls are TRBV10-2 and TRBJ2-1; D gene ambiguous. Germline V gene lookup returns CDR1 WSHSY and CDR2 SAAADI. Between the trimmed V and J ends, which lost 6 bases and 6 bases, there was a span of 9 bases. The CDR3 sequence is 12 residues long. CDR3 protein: CASRDRINEQFF. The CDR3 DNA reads TGCGCCAGCAGGGACCGCATCAATGAGCAGTTCTTC.

CDR3 DNA sequence: TGTGCCAGCAGTGATCAGGGCTACTATAATTCACCCCTCCACTTT. Translated, it gives CASSDQGYYNSPLHF. The chain uses TRBV2 and TRBJ1-6; D might be TRBD1 (5 bases). The germline V gene encodes CDR1 SNHLY and CDR2 FYNNEI. The CDR3 consists of 15 residues. Trimming cost V 3 bases and J 3 bases, with 9 bases left between them.

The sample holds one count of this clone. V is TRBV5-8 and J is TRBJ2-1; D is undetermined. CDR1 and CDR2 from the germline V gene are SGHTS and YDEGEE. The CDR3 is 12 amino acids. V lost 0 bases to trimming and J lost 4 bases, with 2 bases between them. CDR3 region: CASSLEYNEQFF. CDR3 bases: TGTGCCAGCAGCTTGGAATACAATGAGCAGTTCTTC. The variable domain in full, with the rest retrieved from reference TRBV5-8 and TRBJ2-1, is EAGVTQSPTHLIKTRGQQATLRCSPISGHTSVYWYQQALGLGLQFLLWYDEGEERNRGNFPPRFSGRQFPNYSSELNVNALELEDSALYLCASSLEYNEQFFGPGTRLTVL.

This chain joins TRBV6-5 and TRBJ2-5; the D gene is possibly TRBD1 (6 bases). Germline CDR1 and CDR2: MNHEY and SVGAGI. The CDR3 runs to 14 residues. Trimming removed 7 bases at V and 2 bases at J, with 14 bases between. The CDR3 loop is CASTHSRGQETQYF. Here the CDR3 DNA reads TGTGCCAGCACCCACTCGAGGGGGCAAGAGACCCAGTACTTC.

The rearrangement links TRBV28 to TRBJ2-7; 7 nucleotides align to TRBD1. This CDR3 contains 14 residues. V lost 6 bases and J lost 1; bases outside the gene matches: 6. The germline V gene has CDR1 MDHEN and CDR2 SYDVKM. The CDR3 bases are TGTGCCAGCAGCCGCAGACAGGGATCCTACGAGCAGTACTTC. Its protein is CASSRRQGSYEQYF.

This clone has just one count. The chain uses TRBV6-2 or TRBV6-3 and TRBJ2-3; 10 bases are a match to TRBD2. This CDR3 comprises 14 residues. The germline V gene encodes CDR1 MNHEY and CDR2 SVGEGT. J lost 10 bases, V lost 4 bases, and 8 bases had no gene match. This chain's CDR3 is CASSLSGGAYSQYF. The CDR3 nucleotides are TGTGCCAGCAGTTTAAGCGGGGGGGCTTATTCGCAGTATTTT.

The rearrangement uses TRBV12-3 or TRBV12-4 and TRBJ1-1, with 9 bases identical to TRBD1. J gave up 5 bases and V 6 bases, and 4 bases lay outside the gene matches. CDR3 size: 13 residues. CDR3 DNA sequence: TGTGCCAGCAGGCAACAGGGGGCGACTGAAGCTTTCTTT. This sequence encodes CASRQQGATEAFF.

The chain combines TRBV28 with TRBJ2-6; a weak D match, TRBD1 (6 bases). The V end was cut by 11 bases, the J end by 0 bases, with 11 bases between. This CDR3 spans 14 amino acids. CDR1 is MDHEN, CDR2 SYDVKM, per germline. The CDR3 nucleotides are TGTGCCTCAAAGGACAGCTCTGGGGCCAACGTCCTGACTTTC. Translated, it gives CASKDSSGANVLTF.

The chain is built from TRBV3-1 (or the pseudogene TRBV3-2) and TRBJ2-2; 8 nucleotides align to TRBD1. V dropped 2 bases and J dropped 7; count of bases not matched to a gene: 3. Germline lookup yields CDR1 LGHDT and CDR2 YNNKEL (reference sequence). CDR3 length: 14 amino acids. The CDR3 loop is CASSQQGAVGELFF. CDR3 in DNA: TGTGCCAGCAGCCAACAGGGGGCGGTCGGGGAGCTGTTTTTT.